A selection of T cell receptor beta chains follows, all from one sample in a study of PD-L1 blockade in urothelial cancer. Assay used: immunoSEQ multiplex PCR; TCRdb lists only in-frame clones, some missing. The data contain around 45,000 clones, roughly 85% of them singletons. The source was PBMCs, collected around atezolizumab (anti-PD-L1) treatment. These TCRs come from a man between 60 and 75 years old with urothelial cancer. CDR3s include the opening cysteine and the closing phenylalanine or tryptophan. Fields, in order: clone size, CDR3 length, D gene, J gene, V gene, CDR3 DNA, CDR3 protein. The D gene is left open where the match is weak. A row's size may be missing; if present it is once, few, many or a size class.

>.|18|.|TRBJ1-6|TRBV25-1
TGTGCCAGCAGGGGGGAGGGCAGGGTGTCTCTCAGGAATTCACCCCTCCACTTT
CASRGEGRVSLRNSPLHF
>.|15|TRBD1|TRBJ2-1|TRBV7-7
TGTGCCAGCAGCCCCACCGGGACAGGGATCAATGAGCAGTTCTTC
CASSPTGTGINEQFF
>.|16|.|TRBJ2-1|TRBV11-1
TGTGCCAGCAGCTTAGATGGTGGGGGGTCCTACAATGAGCAGTTCTTC
CASSLDGGGSYNEQFF
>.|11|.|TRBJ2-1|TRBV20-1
TGCAGTGCTAGACCCGACAATGAGCAGTTCTTC
CSARPDNEQFF
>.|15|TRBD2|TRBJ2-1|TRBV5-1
TGCGCCAGCAGTTGGAGCGGGGGTGGGGACAATGAGCAGTTCTTC
CASSWSGGGDNEQFF
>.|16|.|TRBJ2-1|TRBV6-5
TGTGCCAGCAGTTACTCGGCGGGGGCCCACTACAATGAGCAGTTCTTC
CASSYSAGAHYNEQFF
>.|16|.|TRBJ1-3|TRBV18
TGTGCCAGCTCACTTCAACGGACACTCTCTGGAAACACCATATATTTT
CASSLQRTLSGNTIYF
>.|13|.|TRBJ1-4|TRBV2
TGTGCCAGCAGTGACTTAATCCGGGGAAAACTGTTTTTT
CASSDLIRGKLFF
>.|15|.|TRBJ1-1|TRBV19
TGTGCCAGTAGTATAAGCGCAGGGGAGAGCACTGAAGCTTTCTTT
CASSISAGESTEAFF
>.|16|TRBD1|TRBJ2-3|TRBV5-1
TGCGCCAGCAGTACCACCGGACAGGGGGCAGGAGATACGCAGTATTTT
CASSTTGQGAGDTQYF
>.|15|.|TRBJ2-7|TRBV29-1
TGCAGCGTTGAGCTGGTCTATGGACGGAGAGGGGAGCAGTACTTC
CSVELVYGRRGEQYF
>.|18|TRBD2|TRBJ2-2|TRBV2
TGTGCCAGCAGTGAATGGACTAGCGGGGGACTCGCGGGCGGGGAGCTGTTTTTT
CASSEWTSGGLAGGELFF
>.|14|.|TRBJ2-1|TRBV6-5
TGTGCCAGCAGTTACTCGTACAGGGTCGGTGAGCAGTTCTTC
CASSYSYRVGEQFF
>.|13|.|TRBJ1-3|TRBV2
TGTGCCAGTAACAGGGCTTCTGGAAACACCATATATTTT
CASNRASGNTIYF
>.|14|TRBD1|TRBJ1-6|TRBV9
TGTGCCAGCAGCGCGGGACAGGGATGGTCACCCCTCCACTTT
CASSAGQGWSPLHF
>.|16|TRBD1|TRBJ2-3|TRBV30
TGTGCCTGGAGTTTTTCAACAGGGGGCGTTCGAAATACGCAGTATTTT
CAWSFSTGGVRNTQYF
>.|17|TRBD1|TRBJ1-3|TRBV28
TGTGCCAGCAGTTTACAAGACAGGGGGCAGTCTGGAAACACCATATATTTT
CASSLQDRGQSGNTIYF
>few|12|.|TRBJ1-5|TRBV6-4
TGTGCCAGCTTCTCCCGCAATCAGCCCCAGCATTTT
CASFSRNQPQHF
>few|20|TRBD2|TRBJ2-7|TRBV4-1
TGCGCCAGCAGCCAAGTTTTTGCTTGGGTGGCGGGGGGGGAATCCTACGAGCAGTACTTC
CASSQVFAWVAGGESYEQYF
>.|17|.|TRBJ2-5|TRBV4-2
TGTGCCAGCAGCCCCCGTCCCCGGGAGCGCGGCCAAGAGACCCAGTACTTC
CASSPRPRERGQETQYF
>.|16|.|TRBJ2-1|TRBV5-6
TGTGCCAGCACCGTTTTGGGCGGACAGTCTTACAATGAGCAGTTCTTC
CASTVLGGQSYNEQFF
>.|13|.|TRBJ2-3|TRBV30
TGTGCCTGGAGTCTGCGGGGTGCAGATACGCAGTATTTT
CAWSLRGADTQYF
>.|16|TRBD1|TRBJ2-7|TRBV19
TGTGCCAGTAGTAGGGGGACAGCGTTTGGAACCTACGAGCAGTACTTC
CASSRGTAFGTYEQYF
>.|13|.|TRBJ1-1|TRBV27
TGTGCCAGCACCCTGGGCCCTGGGACTGAAGCTTTCTTT
CASTLGPGTEAFF
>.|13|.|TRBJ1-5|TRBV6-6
TGTGCCAGCAGTCGTGGACAGAGTCAGCCCCAGCATTTT
CASSRGQSQPQHF
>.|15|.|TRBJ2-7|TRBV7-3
TGTGCCAGCAGCCTCGACAGTTTCGGTTCCTACGAGCAGTACTTC
CASSLDSFGSYEQYF
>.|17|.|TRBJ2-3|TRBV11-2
TGTGCCAGCAGCTTAGCCCACGTCGCGGGTAGCACAGATACGCAGTATTTT
CASSLAHVAGSTDTQYF
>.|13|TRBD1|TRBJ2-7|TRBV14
TGTGCCAGCAGGCCGACAGGGTTCGACGAGCAGTACTTC
CASRPTGFDEQYF
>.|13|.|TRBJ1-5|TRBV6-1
TGTGCCAGCGGGGCAGGGCCCAATCAGCCCCAGCATTTT
CASGAGPNQPQHF
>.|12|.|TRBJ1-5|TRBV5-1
TGCGCCAGCTGCAGGAGGTATCAGCCCCAGCATTTT
CASCRRYQPQHF
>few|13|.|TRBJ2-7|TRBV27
TGTGCCAGCAGACAGGGACCCGGGGACGAGCAGTACTTC
CASRQGPGDEQYF